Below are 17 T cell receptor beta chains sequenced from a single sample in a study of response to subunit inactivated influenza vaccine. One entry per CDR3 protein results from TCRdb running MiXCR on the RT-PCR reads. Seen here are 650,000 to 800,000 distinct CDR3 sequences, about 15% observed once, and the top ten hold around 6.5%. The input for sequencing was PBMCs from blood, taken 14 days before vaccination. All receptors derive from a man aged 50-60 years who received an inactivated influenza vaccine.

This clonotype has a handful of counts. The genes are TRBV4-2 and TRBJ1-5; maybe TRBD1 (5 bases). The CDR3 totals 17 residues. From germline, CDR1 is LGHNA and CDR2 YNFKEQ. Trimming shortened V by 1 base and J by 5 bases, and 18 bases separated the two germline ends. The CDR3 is CASSQGDGGAIHQPQHF. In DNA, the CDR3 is TGTGCCAGCAGCCAAGGGGATGGGGGAGCAATTCATCAGCCCCAGCATTTT.

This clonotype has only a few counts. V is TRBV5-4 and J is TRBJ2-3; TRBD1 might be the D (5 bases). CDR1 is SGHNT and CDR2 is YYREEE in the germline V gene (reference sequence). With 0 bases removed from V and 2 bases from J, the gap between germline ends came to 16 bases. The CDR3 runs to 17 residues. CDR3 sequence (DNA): TGTGCCAGCAGCTTGGTCCAGGGCGCGAGGAACACAGATACGCAGTATTTT. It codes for CASSLVQGARNTDTQYF.

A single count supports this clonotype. CDR3 nucleotide sequence: TGCAGCGTTGCCAGCGGGAGGGAAGGGGGCACAGATACGCAGTATTTT. Protein: CSVASGREGGTDTQYF. The V call is TRBV29-1, the J call TRBJ2-3, with TRBD2 identical over 10 bases. V shed 4 bases, J shed 1 base, and the junction held 8 bases outside the gene matches. The CDR3 sequence is 16 residues long. Germline CDR1 is SQVTM and CDR2 is ANQGSEA.

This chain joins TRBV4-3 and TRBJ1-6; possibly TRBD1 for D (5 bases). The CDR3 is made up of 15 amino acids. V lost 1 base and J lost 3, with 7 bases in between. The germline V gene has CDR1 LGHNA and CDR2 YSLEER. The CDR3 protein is CASSQADSYNSPLHF. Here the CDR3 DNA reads TGCGCCAGCAGCCAAGCTGACAGCTATAATTCACCCCTCCACTTT.

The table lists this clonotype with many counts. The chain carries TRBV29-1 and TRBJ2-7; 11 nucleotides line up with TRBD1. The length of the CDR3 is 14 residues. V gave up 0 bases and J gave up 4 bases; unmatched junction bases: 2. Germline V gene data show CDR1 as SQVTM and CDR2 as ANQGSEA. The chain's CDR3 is CSVEEDRGQYEQYF. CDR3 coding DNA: TGCAGCGTTGAAGAGGACAGGGGGCAATACGAGCAGTACTTC.

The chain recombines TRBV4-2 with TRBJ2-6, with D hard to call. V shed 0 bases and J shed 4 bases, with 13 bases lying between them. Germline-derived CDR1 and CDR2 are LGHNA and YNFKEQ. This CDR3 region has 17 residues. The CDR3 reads CASSQDFNSAGANVLTF. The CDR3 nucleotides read TGTGCCAGCAGCCAAGATTTCAATTCGGCGGGGGCCAACGTCCTGACTTTC.

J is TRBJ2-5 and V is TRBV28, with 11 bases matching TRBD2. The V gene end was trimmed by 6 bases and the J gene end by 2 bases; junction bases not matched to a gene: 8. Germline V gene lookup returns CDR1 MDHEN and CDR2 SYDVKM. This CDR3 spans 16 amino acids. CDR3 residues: CASSTSGLADQETQYF. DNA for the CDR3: TGTGCCAGCAGCACCTCGGGACTAGCGGATCAAGAGACCCAGTACTTC.

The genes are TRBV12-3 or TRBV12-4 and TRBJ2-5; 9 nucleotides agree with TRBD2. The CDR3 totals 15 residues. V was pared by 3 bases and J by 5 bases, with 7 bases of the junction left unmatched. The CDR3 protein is CASSFLAGGTETQYF. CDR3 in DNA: TGTGCCAGCAGTTTTCTTGCGGGAGGGACGGAGACCCAGTACTTC.

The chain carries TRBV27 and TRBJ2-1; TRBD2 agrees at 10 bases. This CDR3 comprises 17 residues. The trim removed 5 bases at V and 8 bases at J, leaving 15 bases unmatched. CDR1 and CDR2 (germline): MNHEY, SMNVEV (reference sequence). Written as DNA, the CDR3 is TGTGCCAGCAGTATACTCCGGCCTAGCGGGAGTAGCGATGAGCAGTTCTTC. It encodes CASSILRPSGSSDEQFF.

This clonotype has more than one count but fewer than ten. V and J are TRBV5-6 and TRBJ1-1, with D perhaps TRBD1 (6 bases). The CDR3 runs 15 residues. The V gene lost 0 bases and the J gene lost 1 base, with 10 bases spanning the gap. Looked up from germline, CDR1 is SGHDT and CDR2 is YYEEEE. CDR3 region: CASSLELQGNTEAFF. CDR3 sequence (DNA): TGTGCCAGCAGCTTGGAGTTACAGGGGAACACTGAAGCTTTCTTT.

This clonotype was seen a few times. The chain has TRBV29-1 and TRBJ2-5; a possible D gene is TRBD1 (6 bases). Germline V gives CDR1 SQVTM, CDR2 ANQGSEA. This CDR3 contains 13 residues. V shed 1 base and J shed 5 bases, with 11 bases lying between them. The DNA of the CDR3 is TGCAGCGTTGAAGGGGGGCCTGCGGAGACCCAGTACTTC. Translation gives CSVEGGPAETQYF. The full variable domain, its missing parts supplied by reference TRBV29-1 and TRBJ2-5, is SAVISQKPSRDICQRGTSLTIQCQVDSQVTMMFWYRQQPGQSLTLIATANQGSEATYESGFVIDKFPISRPNLTFSTLTVSNMSPEDSSIYLCSVEGGPAETQYFGPGTRLLVL.

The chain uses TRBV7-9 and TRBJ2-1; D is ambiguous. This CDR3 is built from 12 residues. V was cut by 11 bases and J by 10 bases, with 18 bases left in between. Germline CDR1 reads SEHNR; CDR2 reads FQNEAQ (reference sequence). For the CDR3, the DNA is TGTGCCTCCTATAGGTGGGTGGGGGAGCAGTTCTTC. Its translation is CASYRWVGEQFF.

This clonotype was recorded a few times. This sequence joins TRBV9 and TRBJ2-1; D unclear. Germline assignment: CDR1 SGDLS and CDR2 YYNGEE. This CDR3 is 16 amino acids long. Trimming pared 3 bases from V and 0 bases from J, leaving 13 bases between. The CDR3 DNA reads TGTGCCAGCAGCGCCCCCCCTGTGATCTCCTACAATGAGCAGTTCTTC. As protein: CASSAPPVISYNEQFF.

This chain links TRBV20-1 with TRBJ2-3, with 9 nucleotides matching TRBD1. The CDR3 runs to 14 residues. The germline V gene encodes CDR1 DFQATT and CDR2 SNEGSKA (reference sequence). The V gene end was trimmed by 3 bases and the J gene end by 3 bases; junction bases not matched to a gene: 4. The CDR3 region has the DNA TGCAGTGCTAGCGGGGGACAGGGAACAGATACGCAGTATTTT. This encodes CSASGGQGTDTQYF.

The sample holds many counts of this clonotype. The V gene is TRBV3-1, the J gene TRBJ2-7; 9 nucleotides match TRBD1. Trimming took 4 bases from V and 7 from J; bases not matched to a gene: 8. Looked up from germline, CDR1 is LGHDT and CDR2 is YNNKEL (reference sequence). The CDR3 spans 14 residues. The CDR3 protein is CASSPGTGLYEQYF. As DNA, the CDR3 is TGTGCCAGCAGCCCCGGGACAGGGCTGTATGAGCAGTACTTC.

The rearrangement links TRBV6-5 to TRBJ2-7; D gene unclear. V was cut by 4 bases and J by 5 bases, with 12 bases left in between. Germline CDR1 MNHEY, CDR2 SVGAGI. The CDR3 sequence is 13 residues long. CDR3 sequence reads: CASSSGRFDEQYF. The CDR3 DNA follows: TGTGCCAGCAGTTCAGGACGGTTCGACGAGCAGTACTTC.

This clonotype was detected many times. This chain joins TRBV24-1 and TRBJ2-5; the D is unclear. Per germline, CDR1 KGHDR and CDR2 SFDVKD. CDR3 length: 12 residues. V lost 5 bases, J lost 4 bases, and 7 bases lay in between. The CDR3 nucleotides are TGTGCCACCAGTGCACGGTCAGAGACCCAGTACTTC. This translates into CATSARSETQYF.